Shown below are 7 T cell receptor beta chains from a single sample sequenced in a study of control samples from healthy donors and cancer patients. Profiling relied on immunoSEQ multiplex PCR, and the TCRdb table lists in-frame clones only, not all of them. The sample shows 130,000 or so clones, about 83% of them seen only once. Material for sequencing was blood. These receptors originate from a young man in good health.

V and J are TRBV3-1 (or the pseudogene TRBV3-2) and TRBJ1-3; no reliable D call. Germline V gives CDR1 LGHDT, CDR2 YNNKEL (reference sequence). CDR3 length: 12 amino acids. Trimming cost V 1 base and J 11 bases, with 9 bases left between them. The CDR3: CASSQVSPPIYF. DNA of the CDR3: TGTGCCAGCAGCCAAGTATCCCCGCCCATATATTTT.

The chain combines TRBV30 with TRBJ2-3; TRBD1 agrees at 7 bases. V gave up 3 bases and J gave up 6 bases; unmatched junction bases: 12. Germline loops: CDR1 GTSNPN, CDR2 SVGIG (reference sequence). CDR3 length: 15 amino acids. CDR3 sequence (DNA): TGTGCCTGGAGCCAGGGACAGATCCTGGGGGATACGCAGTATTTT. Translation gives CAWSQGQILGDTQYF.

In this sample, this clone turned up once. The rearrangement joins TRBV11-3 to TRBJ2-1, with 7 bases matching TRBD2. The germline gives CDR1 SGHNT, CDR2 YENEEA. CDR3 size: 15 residues. V was pared by 0 bases and J by 4 bases, with 3 bases of the junction left unmatched. The CDR3 spells CASSLDPGGYNEQFF. In DNA form, the CDR3 reads TGTGCCAGCAGCTTAGATCCCGGGGGGTACAATGAGCAGTTCTTC.

The V and J genes are TRBV10-1 and TRBJ2-1; possibly TRBD2 for D (6 bases). Germline CDR1 WNHNN, CDR2 SYGVQD (reference sequence). The CDR3 is 14 amino acids. Deletions cut 6 bases from V and 9 bases from J, with 18 bases between. The CDR3 bases are TGCGCCAGCAGCTCCGGGACTCCTTCGGGTGAGCAGTTCTTC. Its protein is CASSSGTPSGEQFF.

This clone was counted between two and nine times. This sequence joins TRBV5-1 and TRBJ2-5; 13 nucleotides agree with TRBD2. The CDR3 totals 15 residues. The V gene's germline CDR1 is SGHRS and CDR2 YFSETQ. Losses at the gene ends were 4 bases for V and 4 bases for J; bases not matched to a gene: 4. The CDR3 DNA reads as TGCGCCAGCAGCCGTGGACTAGCGGGGGTAGAGACCCAGTACTTC. Encoded protein: CASSRGLAGVETQYF.

The genes are TRBV12-3 or TRBV12-4 and TRBJ1-2; D gene uncertain. The CDR3 is 13 residues long. Trimming shortened V by 3 bases and J by 6 bases, and 11 bases separated the two germline ends. The CDR3 here is CASSFLRENGYTF. The CDR3 bases are TGTGCCAGCAGTTTTCTCCGGGAAAATGGCTACACCTTC.

V gene TRBV10-3 combines with J gene TRBJ2-1; 8 positions match TRBD1. V shed 5 bases and J 8 bases; nucleotides not matched to a gene: 5. The V gene's germline CDR1 is ENHRY and CDR2 SYGVKD. The CDR3 is made up of 13 amino acids. CDR3 bases: TGTGCCATCAGTCCCCAGGGGGCGGATGAGCAGTTCTTC. Translating gives CAISPQGADEQFF.